Presented here are 12 T cell receptor beta chains from one specimen sequenced in a study of cytomegalovirus exposure and HLA in healthy donors. 60 Vbeta and 13 Jbeta primers were used in PCR. TCRdb's table, derived via immunoSEQ multiplex PCR, lists solely in-frame clones and lacks some. The sample yields fewer than 250,000 clones, around 79% seen once. Material for sequencing was PBMCs. Source of these receptors: a woman in her forties or fifties in good health and CMV-seronegative.

V usage is TRBV28 and J usage is TRBJ1-1; D is unresolved. This CDR3 is 13 amino acids long. Between the trimmed V and J ends, which lost 4 bases and 6 bases, there was a span of 12 bases. Germline V gene sequence: CDR1 MDHEN, CDR2 SYDVKM. In DNA, the CDR3 is TGTGCCAGCAGTTCAGGCGACACACCTGAAGCTTTCTTT. This translates into CASSSGDTPEAFF.

This chain uses TRBV9 with TRBJ2-2; TRBD2 matches 7 bases. CDR3 length: 16 residues. Germline CDR1 SGDLS, CDR2 YYNGEE. Trimming at V came to 0 bases and at J to 5 bases, leaving 7 bases not matched to a gene. DNA of the CDR3: TGTGCCAGCAGCGTAGCGGCTAGCGGAGCAACCGGGGAGCTGTTTTTT. Amino acid sequence: CASSVAASGATGELFF.

The V and J genes are TRBV6-4 and TRBJ2-3; D unclear. The CDR3 is 14 residues long. Trimming removed 4 bases from V and 2 bases from J, with 10 bases in between. The germline gives CDR1 MRHNA, CDR2 SNTAGT. CDR3: CASSVGQDTDTQYF. CDR3 nucleotide sequence: TGTGCCAGCAGTGTAGGTCAGGACACAGATACGCAGTATTTT.

This chain connects TRBV7-3 to TRBJ1-4; no firm D call. CDR1 SGHTA and CDR2 FQGTGA come from the germline V gene. The CDR3 totals 11 residues. Between the trimmed V and J ends, which lost 2 bases and 11 bases, there was a span of 6 bases. In DNA, the CDR3 is TGTGCCAGCAGCTTAGCGGTTAAACTGTTTTTT. Protein: CASSLAVKLFF.

The V call is TRBV4-1, the J call TRBJ2-3; TRBD2 is a possible D gene (7 bases). The CDR3 consists of 18 residues. Trimming removed 1 base at V and 1 base at J, with 18 bases between. CDR1 and CDR2 (germline): MGHRA, YSYEKL. The CDR3 coding sequence is TGCGCCAGCAGCCAAGTAACGGGGGGCCGTTTGGGCACAGATACGCAGTATTTT. It codes for CASSQVTGGRLGTDTQYF.

This chain uses TRBV30 with TRBJ1-2, with 10 bases aligning to TRBD1. Trimming took 4 bases from V and 10 from J; bases not matched to a gene: 6. This CDR3 has 12 amino acids. Germline CDR1 GTSNPN, CDR2 SVGIG (reference sequence). CDR3 nucleotides: TGTGCCTGGATGGGACAGGGGATAGACTACACCTTC. As protein: CAWMGQGIDYTF.

In regard to this clone: The junction departs from the called germline gene at one end, perhaps through a read error. This rearrangement joins TRBV7-9 to TRBJ2-5, with D uncertain. CDR3 length: 11 amino acids. Germline V CDR1 and CDR2: SEHNR, FQNEAQ (reference sequence). The CDR3 DNA follows: TGTGCCAGCAGCAACCAGGAGACCCAGTACTTC. Translating gives CASSNQETQYF. The variable domain in full, with the rest retrieved from reference TRBV7-9 and TRBJ2-5, is DTGVSQNPRHKITKRGQNVTFRCDPISEHNRLYWYRQTLGQGPEFLTYFQNEAQLEKSRLLSDRFSAERPKGSFSTLEIQRTEQGDSAMYLCASSNQETQYFGPGTRLLVL.

This chain uses TRBV6-6 with TRBJ2-7; 7 positions agree with TRBD2. This CDR3 has 15 amino acids. Unmatched junction bases numbered 10, after V lost 6 bases and J lost 2 bases. The germline gives CDR1 MNHNY, CDR2 SVGAGI (reference sequence). In DNA form, the CDR3 reads TGTGCCAGCAGCCTCCCCCGGGGGGAGGCCTACGAGCAGTACTTC. Protein: CASSLPRGEAYEQYF.

This clone has just a few counts. An end of the junction differs from the germline gene, which may be a read error. The rearrangement uses TRBV7-9 and TRBJ1-2, with 7 positions matching TRBD1. CDR3 length equals 18 residues. Germline V gene lookup returns CDR1 SEHNR and CDR2 FQNEAQ (reference sequence). CDR3 region: CSSSSKATGTAAIYGYTF. For the CDR3, the DNA is TGTTCCAGCAGCTCAAAGGCCACCGGGACAGCTGCTATCTATGGCTACACCTTC.

This chain uses TRBV19 with TRBJ2-1, with D perhaps TRBD2 (6 bases). With 2 bases removed from V and 8 bases from J, the gap between germline ends came to 13 bases. The CDR3 loop spans 14 amino acids. Germline assignment: CDR1 LNHDA and CDR2 SQIVND (reference sequence). The CDR3 loop is CASSIHFTGDEQFF. The CDR3 bases are TGTGCCAGTAGTATACACTTCACGGGGGATGAGCAGTTCTTC.

The rearrangement uses TRBV7-9 and TRBJ2-1; D possibly corresponds to TRBD2 (7 bases). Germline CDR1 and CDR2: SEHNR and FQNEAQ (reference sequence). The ends were cut back, 3 bases at V and 0 bases at J, with 12 bases in the middle. The CDR3 contains 16 residues. For the CDR3, the DNA is TGTGCCAGCAGCTTTAAGGGGGGGAGCTCCTACAATGAGCAGTTCTTC. It yields the protein CASSFKGGSSYNEQFF.

This clone has more than one count but fewer than ten. V is TRBV5-6 and J is TRBJ1-2; 7 nucleotides align to TRBD1. The CDR3 length is 15 residues. The junction had 13 bases not matched to a gene; V was cut back by 4 bases and J by 7 bases. Germline V gene lookup returns CDR1 SGHDT and CDR2 YYEEEE. This CDR3 is CASSPLSRQGVGYTF. The CDR3 region has the DNA TGTGCCAGCAGCCCCCTATCTAGACAGGGCGTTGGCTACACCTTC. Together with reference TRBV5-6 and TRBJ1-2, the CDR3 gives the full variable domain: DAGVTQSPTHLIKTRGQQVTLRCSPKSGHDTVSWYQQALGQGPQFIFQYYEEEERQRGNFPDRFSGHQFPNYSSELNVNALLLGDSALYLCASSPLSRQGVGYTFGSGTRLTVV.